Listed below are T cell receptor beta chains from one sample, sequenced in a study of blood T cell repertoires in COVID-19. Profiling relied on immunoSEQ multiplex PCR, and the TCRdb table lists in-frame clones only, not all of them. The data contain roughly 270,000 clones, 88% of them singletons. Material: peripheral blood. These receptors all come from a man aged 18 to 30 with active or convalescent COVID-19. CDR3s include the opening cysteine and the closing phenylalanine or tryptophan. A D gene is named only where the DNA matches it firmly. Clone size is not always given. Where it is, it says once, few, many or a class for expanded clones.

CDR3nt,CDR3aa,d_gene,j_gene,abundance,v_gene
TGTGCCAGCAGGGGCCGCACAGGGTTGGTTGGTGAAAAACTGTTTTTT,CASRGRTGLVGEKLFF,NA,TRBJ1-4,few,TRBV27
TGTGCCAGCAGCCAAGGGGGAGGGAACCAAGAGACCCAGTACTTC,CASSQGGGNQETQYF,TRBD2,TRBJ2-5,NA,TRBV3-1/TRBV3-2
TGTGCCAGCAGCCCTACTCCCTCCGATACGCAGTATTTT,CASSPTPSDTQYF,NA,TRBJ2-3,once,TRBV12-3/TRBV12-4
TGCGCCAGCCTGGAGATTCCGGGACAGGGCAATCTGGGCTATGGCTACACCTTC,CASLEIPGQGNLGYGYTF,TRBD1,TRBJ1-2,NA,TRBV5-1
TGTGCCAGCAGCTTACAGGAGAGAGGGTACGAGCAGTACTTC,CASSLQERGYEQYF,NA,TRBJ2-7,once,TRBV7-9
TGTGCCAGCAGCTTGGCCGACAGGTCTGTGCCGCCCCAGCATTTT,CASSLADRSVPPQHF,NA,TRBJ1-5,NA,TRBV5-5
TGTGCCAGCAGTTTATACGGGACAGGGAATGGCTACACCTTC,CASSLYGTGNGYTF,TRBD1,TRBJ1-2,NA,TRBV27
TGTGCCAGCAGCTTATCAGGGGCGGTGAATCAGCCCCAGCATTTT,CASSLSGAVNQPQHF,NA,TRBJ1-5,NA,TRBV13
TGTGCCAGCAGCTTAGTTGTCGTAGAGAACACTGAAGCTTTCTTT,CASSLVVVENTEAFF,NA,TRBJ1-1,NA,TRBV7-9
TGTGCCATCAGTGAGTCGGGGGCAGGGTATACCGGCTACACCTTC,CAISESGAGYTGYTF,NA,TRBJ1-2,NA,TRBV10-3
TGTGCCAGCAGCCAGGAGACCCAGACAGGGGTCTACGAGCAGTACTTC,CASSQETQTGVYEQYF,TRBD1,TRBJ2-7,few,TRBV4-2
TGTGCCAGTAACGGTAGACAGGGGGCGGCCGGGGAGCTGTTTTTT,CASNGRQGAAGELFF,TRBD1,TRBJ2-2,NA,TRBV19
TGTGCCAGCAGTGAGCTGGGACAGACCCACACCGGGGAGCTGTTTTTT,CASSELGQTHTGELFF,TRBD1,TRBJ2-2,once,TRBV2
TGTGCCAGCAGAACAAACACAGATAATTCACCCCTCCACTTT,CASRTNTDNSPLHF,NA,TRBJ1-6,NA,TRBV6-5
TGCGCCACCACAGACATTGGCGGGAACTATGGCTACACCTTC,CATTDIGGNYGYTF,NA,TRBJ1-2,NA,TRBV10-2
TGTGCCAGCAGCCCAATAGCGGGGGGAGCGTCGGAGCAGTACTTC,CASSPIAGGASEQYF,TRBD2,TRBJ2-7,NA,TRBV7-6
TGTGCCAGCAGCTCCGGGACTGCGTATGGCTACACCTTC,CASSSGTAYGYTF,NA,TRBJ1-2,NA,TRBV9
TGTGCCAGTAGTATAGCCGTCAGAATCACGAACACTGAAGCTTTCTTT,CASSIAVRITNTEAFF,NA,TRBJ1-1,NA,TRBV19
TGCGCCAGCAGCTTGGACAGGGGGCCCCAGCATTTT,CASSLDRGPQHF,TRBD1,TRBJ1-5,once,TRBV5-1
TGTGCCAGCAGCTTCCGACCCGGGGGTGAGCAGTACTTC,CASSFRPGGEQYF,NA,TRBJ2-7,NA,TRBV11-2
TGCAGCGTTCAACTCCGGGACAGGGGACTCAGTGAGCAGTTCTTC,CSVQLRDRGLSEQFF,TRBD1,TRBJ2-1,NA,TRBV29-1
TGCGCCAGCAGCCAATTTGACAGCAACAATCAGCCCCAGCATTTT,CASSQFDSNNQPQHF,NA,TRBJ1-5,NA,TRBV4-1
TGCGCCAGCAGTCTACTAGCTCATTATCTCGGGACTGGAGGGCCTCGGGGCTACAATGAGCAGTTCTTC,CASSLLAHYLGTGGPRGYNEQFF,NA,TRBJ2-1,NA,TRBV5-1
TGTGCCACCAGCAGTGTCACTAGCGGGGGGATAACGGGCGAGCAGTACTTC,CATSSVTSGGITGEQYF,TRBD2,TRBJ2-7,NA,TRBV15
TGCAGCGTTGAAGATTTTGGTAATAGTTTTAACTATGGCTACACCTTC,CSVEDFGNSFNYGYTF,NA,TRBJ1-2,NA,TRBV29-1
TGTGCCAGCAGCCACCGGGACAGGGGGGGCTACACCTTC,CASSHRDRGGYTF,TRBD1,TRBJ1-2,NA,TRBV3-1/TRBV3-2
TGTGCCTGGAGGAAAGGGAGTAATGGCTACACCTTC,CAWRKGSNGYTF,NA,TRBJ1-2,once,TRBV30
TGTGCCAGCACCAGGGCCATCAACACCGGGGAGCTGTTTTTT,CASTRAINTGELFF,NA,TRBJ2-2,NA,TRBV6-5
TGCGCCAGCAGCTTGGGACAGGGGGCTGTTGAGACCCAGTACTTC,CASSLGQGAVETQYF,TRBD1,TRBJ2-5,many,TRBV5-1
TGTGCCAGCAGCTTAGAACCGGGACAGGGAAGCTCCTACGAGCAGTACTTC,CASSLEPGQGSSYEQYF,TRBD1,TRBJ2-7,NA,TRBV11-2
TGCGCCAGCAGCCAAGGCTCCGGGACAGGGGGGCAAGAGACCCAGTACTTC,CASSQGSGTGGQETQYF,TRBD1,TRBJ2-5,few,TRBV4-3
TGTGCCAGCAGCCAAGAATCTAGCGGGGGGCCGCTGTCCTACGAGCAGTACTTC,CASSQESSGGPLSYEQYF,TRBD2,TRBJ2-7,NA,TRBV4-2
TGTGCCAGCAGTTTTTCGGTCGGGGACGAGCAGTACTTC,CASSFSVGDEQYF,NA,TRBJ2-7,NA,TRBV12-3/TRBV12-4
TGTGCCAGCAGCTGGCGCCGGGGGGACACTGAAGCTTTCTTT,CASSWRRGDTEAFF,NA,TRBJ1-1,NA,TRBV3-1/TRBV3-2
TGTGCCAGCAGCGCCTACAGGGACAGGGGAATATACGAGCAGTACTTC,CASSAYRDRGIYEQYF,TRBD1,TRBJ2-7,NA,TRBV9
TGTGCCAGCAGCCGTATATTCCCGGTGGGACAGGGTGTACACGAGCAGTACTTC,CASSRIFPVGQGVHEQYF,TRBD1,TRBJ2-7,NA,TRBV3-1/TRBV3-2
TGTGCCAGCAGCGATTTTACTAGCGGGGTTTACAATGAGCAGTTCTTC,CASSDFTSGVYNEQFF,TRBD2,TRBJ2-1,NA,TRBV11-2
TGTGCCAGCAGTGGGTTAGGACAGGGGAGCTCCACCTACGAGCAGTACTTC,CASSGLGQGSSTYEQYF,TRBD1,TRBJ2-7,NA,TRBV2
TGTGCCACCAGCAGAGAGGGGGGGCAGGGAAAACTGTTTTTT,CATSREGGQGKLFF,NA,TRBJ1-4,few,TRBV15
TGTGCCAGCACAAACAGGGTCAATTCACCCCTCCACTTT,CASTNRVNSPLHF,NA,TRBJ1-6,NA,TRBV2
TGTGCCAGCAGCCAAGTGAGGGTTTGGGGCTACACCTTC,CASSQVRVWGYTF,NA,TRBJ1-2,NA,TRBV14
TGTGCCAGCAGCTTAGGCTGGGACAGGAGCGGGGATACGCAGTATTTT,CASSLGWDRSGDTQYF,TRBD1,TRBJ2-3,NA,TRBV7-9
TGTGCCAGCAGGACAGGGGTGTATGAGGGCTACACCTTC,CASRTGVYEGYTF,TRBD1,TRBJ1-2,NA,TRBV6-5
TGCGCCAGCAGCCAAGAGAAAGTCGGACTAGCCAAAAACATTCAGTACTTC,CASSQEKVGLAKNIQYF,NA,TRBJ2-4,NA,TRBV4-1
TGTGCCAGCAGCTGGACAGGGTCGTCCTACGAGCAGTACTTC,CASSWTGSSYEQYF,TRBD1,TRBJ2-7,NA,TRBV3-1/TRBV3-2
TGCGCCAGCAGCTTGGCCACAGCGAACACTGAAGCTTTCTTT,CASSLATANTEAFF,NA,TRBJ1-1,NA,TRBV5-1
TGCGCCAGCAGCCGGACACGAACCTACGAGCAGTACTTC,CASSRTRTYEQYF,NA,TRBJ2-7,NA,TRBV10-2
TGCGCCAGCAGCTTGGATCGGACTAGCGGGGCCGCAGATACGCAGTATTTT,CASSLDRTSGAADTQYF,TRBD2,TRBJ2-3,NA,TRBV5-1
TGTGCCAGTAGTATAGCACAGGGCTATGGCTACACCTTC,CASSIAQGYGYTF,NA,TRBJ1-2,NA,TRBV19
TGTGCCAGCAGCGTGACACTCAAACCCGGGGAGCTGTTTTTT,CASSVTLKPGELFF,NA,TRBJ2-2,NA,TRBV9
TGTGCCAGCAGCGTTAGCGGGGGGGCCCAGTACTTC,CASSVSGGAQYF,TRBD2,TRBJ2-5,NA,TRBV9
TGTGCCAGCAGTTACGGGGCGGGGACCACAGATACGCAGTATTTT,CASSYGAGTTDTQYF,NA,TRBJ2-3,NA,TRBV6-2/TRBV6-3
TGTGCCAGCAGTGAGGCGGGACAGAGCTCCTATAATTCACCCCTCCACTTT,CASSEAGQSSYNSPLHF,TRBD1,TRBJ1-6,NA,TRBV6-1
TGTGCCACCCGCGGGCGAGATGGCTACACCTTC,CATRGRDGYTF,NA,TRBJ1-2,few,TRBV15